The source of this TCR beta chain is a study of tissue T cells after allogeneic stem cell transplantation. Notes on the study in general: This small cohort was clinically heterogeneous, and sampling depth was a limitation.

Germline loops: CDR1 SGHSA, CDR2 FRNQAP. The CDR3 runs 17 residues. V shed 0 bases, J shed 0 bases, and the junction held 4 bases outside the gene matches. Regarding time point: mouse harvest day 14 after allogeneic transplant. Mouse grafts combined 10^7 T-cell-depleted bone marrow cells with 10^6 splenic CD5+ T cells. Mice had MHC-mismatched B6 into BALB/c GVHD, sampled day 7 or 14. The data were produced by immunoSEQ multiplex PCR, yet TCRdb's version contains in-frame clones alone and is incomplete. This table has roughly 8,100 clones, 35% to 40% appearing once. With regard to this clone: Its antigen is not known. Mouse gene names apply. The read finishes 1 residue shy of the CDR3 end, and the germline J gene is used to complete it.

This TCR was recovered from a female BALB/c mouse given C57BL/6 T cells with graft-versus-host disease after an allogeneic hematopoietic cell transplant. This rearrangement joins TRBV16 to TRBJ2-3, with 9 bases that match TRBD2. Sequenced material: skin. CDR3 sequence reads: CASSLELGGSSAETLYF. Partial CDR3 DNA: TGTGCAAGCAGCTTAGAACTGGGGGGCTCTAGTGCAGAAACGCTGTAT.